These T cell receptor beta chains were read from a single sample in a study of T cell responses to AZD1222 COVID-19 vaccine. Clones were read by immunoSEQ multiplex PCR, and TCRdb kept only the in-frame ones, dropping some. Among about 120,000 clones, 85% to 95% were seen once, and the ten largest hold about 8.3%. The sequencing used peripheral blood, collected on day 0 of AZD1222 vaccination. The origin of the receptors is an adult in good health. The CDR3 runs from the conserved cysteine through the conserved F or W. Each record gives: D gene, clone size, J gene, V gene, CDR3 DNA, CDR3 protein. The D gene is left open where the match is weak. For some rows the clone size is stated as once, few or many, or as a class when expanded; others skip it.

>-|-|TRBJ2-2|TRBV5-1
TGCGCCAGCAGCCGAAGGGCCGGGGAGCTGTTTTTT
CASSRRAGELFF
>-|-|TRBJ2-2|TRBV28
TGTGCCAGCAGGGCAGGACCCGCGAACACCGGGGAGCTGTTTTTT
CASRAGPANTGELFF
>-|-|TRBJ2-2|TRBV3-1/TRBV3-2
TGTGCCAGCAGCCGGGGGACCGGGGAGCTGTTTTTT
CASSRGTGELFF
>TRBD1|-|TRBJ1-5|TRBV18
TGTGCCAGCTCACCATCGGGACAGGGGTTCGGCAATCAGCCCCAGCATTTT
CASSPSGQGFGNQPQHF
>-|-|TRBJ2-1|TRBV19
TGTGCCAGTAGTCATACTAGCTACAATGAGCAGTTCTTC
CASSHTSYNEQFF
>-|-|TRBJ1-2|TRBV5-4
TGTGCCAGCAGCTTGGAACAGAAATATGGCTACACCTTC
CASSLEQKYGYTF
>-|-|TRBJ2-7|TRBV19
TGTGCCAGTAGTAATACAGGGTCAGGTTACGAGCAGTACTTC
CASSNTGSGYEQYF
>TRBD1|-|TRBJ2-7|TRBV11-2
TGTGCCAGCAGACCAGCCGGGACAGGGCCCTACGAGCAGTACTTC
CASRPAGTGPYEQYF
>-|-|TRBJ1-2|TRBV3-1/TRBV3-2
TGTGCCAGCAGCCGCACCGGGACCGGCTACACCTTC
CASSRTGTGYTF
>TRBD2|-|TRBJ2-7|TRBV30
TGTGCCTGGGCCCGCGGGGGGACGGGCTACGAGCAGTACTTC
CAWARGGTGYEQYF
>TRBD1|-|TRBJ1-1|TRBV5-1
TGCGCCAGCAGCTCCCGTGGGGGACAGCTTCCCGGGTCTGAAGCTTTCTTT
CASSSRGGQLPGSEAFF
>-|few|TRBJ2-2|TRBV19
TGTGCCAGTAGTGTACGACAGTACACCGGGGAGCTGTTTTTT
CASSVRQYTGELFF
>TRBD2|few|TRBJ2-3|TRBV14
TGTGCCAGCAGCCCCCCTCAGCGGGGTGGAACAGATACGCAGTATTTT
CASSPPQRGGTDTQYF
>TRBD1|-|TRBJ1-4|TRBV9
TGTGCCAGCAGCGTAGGGACAGGGGAGAGGGAAAAACTGTTTTTT
CASSVGTGEREKLFF
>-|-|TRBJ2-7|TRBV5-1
TGCGCCAGCAGCTTGGAAGCGCGGAGCCAGAGCTCCTACGAGCAGTACTTC
CASSLEARSQSSYEQYF
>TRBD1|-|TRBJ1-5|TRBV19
TGTGCCAGTAGTGCTCTCAGGGGGAGCAGCAATCAGCCCCAGCATTTT
CASSALRGSSNQPQHF
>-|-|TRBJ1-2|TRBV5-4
TGTGCCAGCAACATAGGGACGGTCAACTATGGCTACACCTTC
CASNIGTVNYGYTF
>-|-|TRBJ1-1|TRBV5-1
TGCGCCAGCAGCTTGGGGACCTCGAACACTGAAGCTTTCTTT
CASSLGTSNTEAFF
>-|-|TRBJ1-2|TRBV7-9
TGTGCCAGCAGCCTGGACAGTGTCTATGGCTACACCTTC
CASSLDSVYGYTF
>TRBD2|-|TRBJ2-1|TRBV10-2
TGCGCCAGTACAGGGCTAGCGGGGGCATATGAGCAGTTCTTC
CASTGLAGAYEQFF
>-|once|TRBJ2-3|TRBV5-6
TGTGCCAGCAGCTTGGTTAGGGGGGGACCAGATACGCAGTATTTT
CASSLVRGGPDTQYF
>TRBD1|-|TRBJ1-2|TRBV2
TGTGCCAGCAGTGAAAACAGGGGTCCCTATGGCTACACCTTC
CASSENRGPYGYTF
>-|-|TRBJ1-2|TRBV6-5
TGTGCCAGCAGTTACTCGACGGGGAACTATGGCTACACCTTC
CASSYSTGNYGYTF
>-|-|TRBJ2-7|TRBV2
TGTGCCAGCATTGGAGGGACCTACGAGCAGTACTTC
CASIGGTYEQYF
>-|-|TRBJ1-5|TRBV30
TGTGCCTGGAGCGGTGGAAATTGGGTTCAGCCCCAGCATTTT
CAWSGGNWVQPQHF
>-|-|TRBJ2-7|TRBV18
TGTGCCAGCTCACACGTTGAATGGGGAAACTACGAGCAGTACTTC
CASSHVEWGNYEQYF
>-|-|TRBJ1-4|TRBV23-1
TGCGCCAGCAAACCAATAGGAATGCCGAATGAAAAACTGTTTTTT
CASKPIGMPNEKLFF
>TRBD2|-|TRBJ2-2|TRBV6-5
TGTGCCATCGGATGGTTAGCGGGGGAAACCGGGGAGCTGTTTTTT
CAIGWLAGETGELFF
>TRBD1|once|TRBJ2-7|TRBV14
TGTGCCAGCAGCCAAGATTTGCGGACAGGGGCCTACGAGCAGTACTTC
CASSQDLRTGAYEQYF
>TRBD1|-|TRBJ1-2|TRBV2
TGTGCCAGCAGTGAAAGGGGGCAGGGTGGTGGCTACACCTTC
CASSERGQGGGYTF
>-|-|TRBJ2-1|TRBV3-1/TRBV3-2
TGTGCCAGCAGCCTCTCAGAGAGGGAGCAGTTCTTC
CASSLSEREQFF